The following is a T cell receptor (beta chain) sequence with its context. Original analysis: Estimates of nucleated cell counts were drawn from the amplification of reference gene primers. Produced via immunoSEQ multiplex PCR; TCRdb's table is partial and in-frame only. For V, J and clone size, that table is used; D and trimming come from the DNA. The sample holds about 150,000 clones; roughly three quarters are singletons and the top ten take roughly 4.2%. The data were taken from a study of blood T cell repertoires in COVID-19. This CDR3 is built from 16 residues. Looked up from germline, CDR1 is ENHRY and CDR2 is SYGVKD. V gave up 7 bases and J gave up 2 bases, with 17 bases separating them.

The sequenced sample consisted of peripheral blood. The origin of this receptor is a man aged 60-69 years with acute or convalescent COVID-19. J is TRBJ2-2 and V is TRBV10-3; D ambiguous. CDR3 nucleotide sequence: TGTGCCATCAAGCCCTCGTCCGGGTCCAACACCGGGGAGCTGTTTTTT. It is translated as CAIKPSSGSNTGELFF.